This is a list of T cell receptor beta chains from one sample in a study of blood T cell repertoires in COVID-19. Assay used: immunoSEQ multiplex PCR; TCRdb lists only in-frame clones, some missing. Of 150,000 or so clones listed, roughly four fifths were seen once; the top ten hold over 9.5%. The sample comprised PBMCs or T cells enriched from blood (not recorded which). The receptors were sampled from a man aged 50 or older who had recovered from COVID-19. Both conserved end residues are part of each CDR3. Fields, in order: V gene, J gene, clone size, D gene, CDR3 protein, CDR3 DNA. A D gene is named only where the DNA matches it firmly. Expanded clones get a size class; other rows say once, few or many, or leave the size out.

>TRBV5-4|TRBJ2-5|-|TRBD1
CASSLVQGARETQYF
TGTGCCAGCAGCTTGGTTCAGGGGGCCAGGGAGACCCAGTACTTC
>TRBV27|TRBJ2-2|-|TRBD1
CASSLQGLILPTGELFF
TGTGCCAGCAGTCTACAGGGGCTCATCCTTCCCACCGGGGAGCTGTTTTTT
>TRBV20-1|TRBJ1-1|-|TRBD1
CSASNSGTGGGSTEAFF
TGCAGTGCGAGTAACTCCGGGACAGGGGGCGGTTCTACTGAAGCTTTCTTT
>TRBV6-5|TRBJ1-2|-|-
CASRLAQGSNYGYTF
TGTGCCAGCAGGTTGGCTCAGGGGTCTAACTATGGCTACACCTTC
>TRBV11-2|TRBJ1-2|-|-
CASSLGSDYGYTF
TGTGCCAGCAGCTTAGGGTCAGATTATGGCTACACCTTC
>TRBV19|TRBJ1-2|-|-
CASSPADRFNYGYTF
TGTGCCAGTAGTCCCGCCGACAGGTTTAACTATGGCTACACCTTC
>TRBV4-2|TRBJ1-1|-|TRBD1
CASSHSGTGGRYEAFF
TGTGCCAGCAGCCATTCTGGGACAGGGGGAAGATATGAAGCTTTCTTT
>TRBV7-9|TRBJ2-1|-|TRBD2
CASSLIAGGLDEQFF
TGTGCCAGCAGCTTAATAGCGGGGGGGCTGGATGAGCAGTTCTTC
>TRBV7-9|TRBJ2-5|-|-
CASSPPGAPGETQYF
TGTGCCAGCAGCCCGCCCGGAGCCCCGGGGGAGACCCAGTACTTC
>TRBV10-3|TRBJ2-2|-|TRBD1
CAIMGQANTGELFF
TGTGCCATTATGGGACAGGCGAACACCGGGGAGCTGTTTTTT
>TRBV29-1|TRBJ1-3|-|-
CSVAGSGNTIYF
TGCAGCGTTGCAGGGTCTGGAAACACCATATATTTT
>TRBV30|TRBJ1-2|-|-
CAWSSTGGDGYTF
TGTGCCTGGAGTTCCACGGGCGGGGATGGCTACACCTTC
>TRBV4-1|TRBJ2-1|-|-
CASSPRDGGFTYNEQFF
TGCGCCAGCAGCCCGAGGGACGGGGGTTTCACCTACAATGAGCAGTTCTTC
>TRBV18|TRBJ2-7|-|-
CASSPQGHYEQYF
TGTGCCAGCTCACCACAGGGACACTACGAGCAGTACTTC
>TRBV27|TRBJ2-2|-|TRBD2
CASTATWAGGTPGTGELFF
TGTGCCAGCACTGCAACATGGGCGGGGGGTACCCCTGGCACCGGGGAGCTGTTTTTT
>TRBV25-1|TRBJ2-1|once|TRBD1
CASSATGVRMNEQFF
TGTGCCAGCAGTGCGACAGGGGTGAGAATGAATGAGCAGTTCTTC
>TRBV7-9|TRBJ2-7|few|-
CASSLVGPGIYEQYF
TGTGCCAGCAGCTTAGTTGGTCCGGGAATCTACGAGCAGTACTTC
>TRBV18|TRBJ1-1|once|TRBD1
CASSPQQGAGNTEAFF
TGTGCCAGCTCACCCCAACAGGGGGCGGGAAACACTGAAGCTTTCTTT
>TRBV9|TRBJ1-5|-|TRBD1
CASSTGQGMGVQPQHF
TGTGCCAGCAGCACTGGACAGGGAATGGGAGTTCAGCCCCAGCATTTT
>TRBV6-5|TRBJ1-2|-|TRBD1
CASRVTGANYGYTF
TGTGCCAGCAGGGTTACAGGGGCAAACTATGGCTACACCTTC
>TRBV18|TRBJ2-7|-|TRBD1
CASSLTSSGTGNEQYF
TGTGCCAGCTCACTAACAAGTTCCGGGACAGGGAACGAGCAGTACTTC
>TRBV5-1|TRBJ2-7|-|-
CASSLGWGQLAYEQYF
TGCGCCAGCAGCTTGGGGTGGGGGCAGCTAGCCTACGAGCAGTACTTC
>TRBV29-1|TRBJ1-4|-|-
CSADTSTNEKLFF
TGCAGCGCAGACACTTCAACTAATGAAAAACTGTTTTTT
>TRBV5-1|TRBJ2-1|-|-
CASNLGGALYNEQFF
TGCGCCAGCAATTTAGGGGGGGCTCTCTACAATGAGCAGTTCTTC
>TRBV6-4|TRBJ2-3|once|TRBD2
CASSDYGGYTQYF
TGTGCCAGCAGTGACTACGGGGGGTATACGCAGTATTTT
>TRBV5-6|TRBJ1-6|-|TRBD1
CASSRGQNNSPLHF
TGTGCCAGCAGCCGGGGACAGAATAATTCACCCCTCCACTTT
>TRBV5-4|TRBJ1-2|-|TRBD1
CASSLDHSRGEIF
TGTGCCAGCAGCTTGGACCATAGCAGGGGGGAAATCTTC
>TRBV6-5|TRBJ2-7|-|-
CASARWEQYF
TGTGCCAGCGCCCGGTGGGAGCAGTACTTC
>TRBV4-1|TRBJ2-3|-|-
CASSQWGGASDTQYF
TGCGCCAGCAGCCAATGGGGGGGGGCCTCAGATACGCAGTATTTT
>TRBV12-3/TRBV12-4|TRBJ1-5|-|-
CASSSRDQPQHF
TGTGCCAGCAGTTCTCGGGATCAGCCCCAGCATTTT
>TRBV21-1|TRBJ2-7|-|-
CARSTIPGPSEQYF
TGTGCCAGGAGCACTATTCCAGGGCCCTCTGAGCAGTACTTC
>TRBV25-1|TRBJ2-3|-|TRBD2
CASSDSMGGGAPDTQYF
TGTGCCAGCAGTGACTCTATGGGCGGGGGGGCCCCAGATACGCAGTATTTT
>TRBV30|TRBJ2-1|-|TRBD2
CAWSVLLAGAYNEQFF
TGTGCCTGGAGTGTACTCCTAGCGGGGGCCTACAATGAGCAGTTCTTC
>TRBV7-2|TRBJ1-5|-|-
CASSPSSGGRNQPQHF
TGTGCCAGCAGCCCCAGCAGCGGGGGGCGAAATCAGCCCCAGCATTTT
>TRBV2|TRBJ1-5|-|TRBD1
CASSMNRGQSNQPQHF
TGTGCCAGCAGCATGAACAGGGGTCAGAGCAATCAGCCCCAGCATTTT
>TRBV2|TRBJ1-4|-|TRBD1
CASKRQGAFEKLFF
TGTGCCAGCAAAAGACAGGGGGCCTTTGAAAAACTGTTTTTT
>TRBV7-9|TRBJ2-3|-|-
CASSLAVAEDTQYF
TGTGCCAGCAGCTTAGCGGTGGCGGAAGATACGCAGTATTTT
>TRBV7-2|TRBJ1-2|-|TRBD1
CASSLASGQFYGYTF
TGTGCCAGCAGCTTAGCCTCGGGACAGTTCTATGGCTACACCTTC
>TRBV18|TRBJ1-2|-|TRBD1
CASSPPLGQGGYGYTF
TGTGCCAGCTCACCACCCCTGGGACAGGGGGGGTATGGCTACACCTTC
>TRBV27|TRBJ2-5|-|TRBD1
CASSPTFWDRVGETQYF
TGTGCCAGCAGTCCCACCTTCTGGGACAGGGTGGGCGAGACCCAGTACTTC
>TRBV7-9|TRBJ1-1|-|TRBD1
CASSTEVRQGQAFF
TGTGCCAGCAGCACGGAGGTCAGACAGGGGCAAGCTTTCTTT
>TRBV2|TRBJ2-3|-|TRBD1
CASSASTGPSTDTQYF
TGTGCCAGCAGTGCTTCGACAGGGCCTTCCACAGATACGCAGTATTTT
>TRBV12-5|TRBJ1-1|-|-
CASGLASREAFF
TGTGCTAGTGGTTTAGCTTCCCGGGAAGCTTTCTTT
>TRBV5-1|TRBJ2-5|-|-
CASSLGQNQETQYF
TGCGCCAGCAGCTTGGGTCAGAACCAAGAGACCCAGTACTTC
>TRBV29-1|TRBJ2-3|-|-
CSVPGYSTDTQYF
TGCAGCGTTCCGGGATACAGCACAGATACGCAGTATTTT
>TRBV28|TRBJ1-6|-|TRBD1
CASKRDRGNSPLHF
TGTGCCAGCAAACGGGACAGGGGGAATTCACCCCTCCACTTT
>TRBV3-1/TRBV3-2|TRBJ1-2|-|-
CASSQEQGQNYGYTF
TGTGCCAGCAGCCAAGAACAAGGACAGAACTATGGCTACACCTTC
>TRBV19|TRBJ1-5|-|-
CASSMTASNQPQHF
TGTGCCAGTAGTATGACAGCGAGCAATCAGCCCCAGCATTTT
>TRBV11-2|TRBJ1-1|-|-
CASSAGLNTEAFF
TGTGCCAGCAGCGCAGGTCTGAACACTGAAGCTTTCTTT
>TRBV7-2|TRBJ2-1|-|-
CASSQGGSYNEQFF
TGTGCCAGCAGCCAGGGGGGCAGCTACAATGAGCAGTTCTTC
>TRBV9|TRBJ2-7|-|TRBD1
CASSGGQPSYEQYF
TGTGCCAGCAGCGGGGGACAGCCCTCCTACGAGCAGTACTTC
>TRBV19|TRBJ2-7|-|-
CASDCREPTYEQYF
TGTGCCAGTGACTGTCGGGAGCCCACCTACGAGCAGTACTTC
>TRBV21-1|TRBJ2-7|-|-
CASSKMKVGRYEQYF
TGTGCCAGCAGCAAAATGAAGGTGGGGCGCTACGAGCAGTACTTC